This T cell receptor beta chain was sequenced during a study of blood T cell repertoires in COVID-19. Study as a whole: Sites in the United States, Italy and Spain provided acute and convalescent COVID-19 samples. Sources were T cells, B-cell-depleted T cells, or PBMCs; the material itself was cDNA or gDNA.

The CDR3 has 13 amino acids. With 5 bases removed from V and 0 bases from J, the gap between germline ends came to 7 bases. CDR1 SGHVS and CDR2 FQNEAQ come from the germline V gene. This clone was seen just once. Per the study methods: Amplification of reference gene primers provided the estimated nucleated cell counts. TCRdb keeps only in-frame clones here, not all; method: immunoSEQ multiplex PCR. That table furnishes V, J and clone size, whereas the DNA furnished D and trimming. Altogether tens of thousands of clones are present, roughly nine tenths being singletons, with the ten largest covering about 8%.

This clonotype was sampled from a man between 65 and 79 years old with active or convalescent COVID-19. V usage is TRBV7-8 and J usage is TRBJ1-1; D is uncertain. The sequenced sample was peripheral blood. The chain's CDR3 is CASSIQMNTEAFF. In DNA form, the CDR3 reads TGTGCCAGCAGCATACAGATGAACACTGAAGCTTTCTTT.